The 18 T cell receptor beta chains below come from one sample, sequenced in a study of molecular identifiers for immune sequencing clone quantification. TCRdb used MiXCR to reprocess the PCR reads, holding one entry per CDR3 protein. The sample records some 650,000 distinct CDR3 sequences, 20% being singletons. The sequencing sample was made of naive CD8+ T cells from blood, with Jurkat cell RNA spiked in. The subset was: FACS-sorted CD8+CD4-CCR7+CD45RA+ naive T cells. The receptors were sampled from a human donor in good health. Some libraries in this study had Jurkat cell RNA spiked in.

This chain links TRBV11-2 with TRBJ2-5; D tentatively fits TRBD1 or TRBD2 (5 bases each). CDR3 length: 16 residues. V shed 8 bases and J shed 5 bases, with 24 bases lying between them. Germline V gene data show CDR1 as SGHAT and CDR2 as FQNNGV. This CDR3 is CASGTPTAPWGETQYF. The CDR3 coding sequence is TGTGCCAGCGGAACCCCGACGGCCCCATGGGGGGAGACCCAGTACTTC.

This clonotype was counted between two and nine times. A much larger clone differs by one base, so this may be a read error. V and J are TRBV6-1 and TRBJ2-7; D may be TRBD1 (6 bases). The CDR3 has 12 residues. Germline V gene data show CDR1 as MNHNS and CDR2 as SASEGT. Deletions cut 6 bases from V and 3 bases from J, with 9 bases between. DNA of the CDR3: TGTGCCAGCAGGGAACAGGGCTACGAGCAGTACTTC. Its translation is CASREQGYEQYF.

Regarding this clonotype: This sequence may be a read error, since a much larger clone differs from it by one base. V is TRBV18 and J is TRBJ2-5; tentatively, D is TRBD1 or TRBD2 (5 bases each). This CDR3 contains 13 residues. The germline gives CDR1 KGHSH, CDR2 LQKENI. This CDR3 reads CVSSGDVGETQYF. The CDR3 bases are TGTGTCAGCTCTGGGGACGTAGGAGAGACCCAGTACTTC. The whole variable domain, remainder taken from reference TRBV18 and TRBJ2-5, is NAGVMQNPRHLVRRRGQEARLRCSPMKGHSHVYWYRQLPEEGLKFMVYLQKENIIDESGMPKERFSAEFPKEGPSILRIQQVVRGDSAAYFCVSSGDVGETQYFGPGTRLLVL.

This clonotype was detected ten times or more. The J gene is TRBJ2-5, the V gene TRBV29-1; no clear D gene. Looked up from germline, CDR1 is SQVTM and CDR2 is ANQGSEA. V was cut by 4 bases and J by 4 bases, with 4 bases left in between. The CDR3 extends over 10 amino acids. CDR3 bases: TGCAGCGTTGTGAGAGAGACCCAGTACTTC. It yields the protein CSVVRETQYF.

This clonotype showed up many times. The chain links TRBV7-2 to TRBJ2-1; 7 bases line up with TRBD2. The CDR3 loop spans 16 amino acids. V lost 1 base, J lost 2 bases, and 5 bases stayed unmatched. CDR1 SGHTA and CDR2 FQGNSA come from the germline V gene. The CDR3 DNA reads as TGTGCCAGCAGCTTAGTCCTAGCGGAGACCTACAATGAGCAGTTCTTC. Its translation: CASSLVLAETYNEQFF.

Worth noting for this clonotype: A much larger clone lies a single base off, so this may be a read error. The chain carries TRBV5-3 and TRBJ1-4, with D hard to call. TRBV5-3 is marked as an open reading frame, function uncertain. This CDR3 contains 17 residues. The CDR3 reads CASSPDGGQVTNEQLFF. The CDR3 DNA reads as TGTGCCAGCAGCCCCGATGGAGGGCAGGTCACTAATGAACAACTGTTTTTT.

The chain links TRBV6-1 to TRBJ1-1, with 9 bases matching TRBD1. CDR3 size: 15 residues. Trimming took 4 bases from V and 5 from J; bases not matched to a gene: 8. Germline CDR1 is MNHNS and CDR2 is SASEGT. As DNA, the CDR3 is TGTGCCAGCAGTGCACCTGGGACAGGGAGGACTGAAGCTTTCTTT. Its translation: CASSAPGTGRTEAFF.

The CDR3, as DNA: TGCGCCAGCAGCACCTCCCAGCACGGTCCGGACACAGCCTACGAGCAGTACTTC. The encoded protein is CASSTSQHGPDTAYEQYF. The rearrangement joins TRBV4-1 to TRBJ2-7; tentative D call: TRBD1 (5 bases). Germline V CDR1 and CDR2: MGHRA, YSYEKL. The V end lost 5 bases, the J end lost 2 bases, and 25 bases lay between the germline ends. This CDR3 spans 18 amino acids.

This clonotype has a count of ten or more. This sequence joins TRBV7-9 and TRBJ2-7; 7 bases line up with TRBD1. V shed 3 bases and J 4 bases; nucleotides not matched to a gene: 9. Per germline, CDR1 SEHNR and CDR2 FQNEAQ (reference sequence). CDR3 length equals 15 residues. CDR3 residues: CASSFPTGRPYEQYF. The CDR3 bases are TGTGCCAGCAGCTTCCCGACAGGGCGCCCTTACGAGCAGTACTTC.

This clonotype was detected only a few times. The rearrangement uses TRBV11-2 and TRBJ2-5, with 11 bases that match TRBD1. Unmatched junction bases numbered 3, after V lost 5 bases and J lost 1 base. Germline V lookup: CDR1 SGHAT, CDR2 FQNNGV. The CDR3 is made up of 15 amino acids. CDR3 in DNA: TGTGCCAGCAGCGAGGGACAGGGGGGCCAAGAGACCCAGTACTTC. It yields the protein CASSEGQGGQETQYF.

This clonotype was counted ten times or more. This chain links TRBV12-3 or TRBV12-4 with TRBJ2-7; D uncertain. The CDR3 has 14 amino acids. Trimming took off 2 bases at V and 7 bases at J, with 15 bases between the two ends. The CDR3 DNA reads as TGTGCCAGCAGTTTAACTCTAGAACCTTGGGAGCAGTACTTC. Encoded protein: CASSLTLEPWEQYF.

This clonotype has a count of ten or more. The rearrangement links TRBV4-3 to TRBJ2-3, with 8 bases identical to TRBD2. Trimming cost V 1 base and J 0 bases; bases outside gene matches: 3. Germline loops: CDR1 LGHNA, CDR2 YSLEER. The CDR3 runs 16 residues. CDR3 protein: CASSQVASGSTDTQYF. DNA for the CDR3: TGCGCCAGCAGCCAAGTGGCTAGCGGGAGCACAGATACGCAGTATTTT.

This clonotype was detected a few times. The chain links TRBV5-1 to TRBJ2-2, with 8 bases matching TRBD1. The V gene's germline CDR1 is SGHRS and CDR2 YFSETQ. V dropped 2 bases and J dropped 1; count of bases not matched to a gene: 7. The CDR3 sequence is 17 residues long. The CDR3 spells CASSLFGQGLNTGELFF. The CDR3 DNA reads as TGCGCCAGCAGCTTATTTGGACAGGGACTGAACACCGGGGAGCTGTTTTTT.

At least ten counts were recorded for this clonotype. V gene TRBV19 combines with J gene TRBJ1-5, with a weak D call TRBD1 (5 bases). The CDR3 covers 16 residues. Germline values: CDR1 LNHDA, CDR2 SQIVND (reference sequence). V was cut by 2 bases and J by 0 bases, with 11 bases left in between. The CDR3, as DNA: TGTGCCAGTAGTATATGGGGGGATTATAGCAATCAGCCCCAGCATTTT. Translating gives CASSIWGDYSNQPQHF.

This clonotype was counted many times. The rearrangement links TRBV5-6 to TRBJ2-3; a weak D match, TRBD2 (5 bases). The CDR3 length is 14 residues. Germline assignment: CDR1 SGHDT and CDR2 YYEEEE. Trimming left V 0 bases short and J 6 bases short, with 11 bases between. DNA for the CDR3: TGTGCCAGCAGCTTGGCTCTAGCCGGGGATACGCAGTATTTT. Its protein is CASSLALAGDTQYF.

This clonotype was seen at least ten times. The chain employs TRBV6-5 and TRBJ1-5, with 8 bases fitting TRBD1. The junction had 5 bases not matched to a gene; V was cut back by 5 bases and J by 2 bases. Germline values: CDR1 MNHEY, CDR2 SVGAGI. CDR3 length: 15 amino acids. The CDR3 sequence is CASSRGQGGNQPQHF. The CDR3, as DNA: TGTGCCAGCAGTCGAGGACAGGGTGGCAATCAGCCCCAGCATTTT.

In this sample, this clonotype turned up many times. At one of its ends the junction is not consistent with the germline gene, which may arise from a read error. The chain joins TRBV5-1 to TRBJ2-3; TRBD2 matches at 7 bases. In germline, CDR1 is SGHRS, CDR2 YFSETQ. The CDR3 contains 9 residues. The CDR3 DNA reads TGCGCCAGCAGCCCCGGGACTAACTTT. The encoded protein is CASSPGTNF.

In the case of this clonotype: A much larger clone is a single base away; this may be a read error. The V call is TRBV27, the J call TRBJ1-2; TRBD1 matches 10 bases. Germline values: CDR1 MNHEY, CDR2 SMNVEV (reference sequence). CDR3 length: 16 residues. V trimming: 3 bases; J trimming: 7 bases; junction bases outside the gene matches: 11. Here the CDR3 reads CASSFDSTGGIGGYTF. CDR3 sequence (DNA): TGTGCCAGCAGTTTCGACTCGACAGGGGGCATTGGTGGCTACACCTTC.